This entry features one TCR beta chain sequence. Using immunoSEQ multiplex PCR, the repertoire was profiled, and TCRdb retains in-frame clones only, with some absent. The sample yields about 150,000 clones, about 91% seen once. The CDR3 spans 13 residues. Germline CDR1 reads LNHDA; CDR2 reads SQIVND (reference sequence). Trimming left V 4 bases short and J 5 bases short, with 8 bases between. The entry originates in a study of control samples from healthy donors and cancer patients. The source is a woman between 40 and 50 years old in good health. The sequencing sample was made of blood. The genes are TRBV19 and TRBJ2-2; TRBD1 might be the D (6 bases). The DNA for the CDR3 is TGTGCCAGTAGTACCGACAGGACCGGGGAGCTGTTTTTT. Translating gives CASSTDRTGELFF.